This is a list of T cell receptor beta chains from one sample in a study of glioma-infiltrating T cells after dendritic cell vaccination. Generated by immunoSEQ multiplex PCR, the TCRdb table keeps only in-frame clones and is missing some. The sample consists of about 24,000 clones, around nine tenths of them appearing once. The source material was blood, sampled after dendritic cell vaccination. These receptors were collected from a human donor with glioblastoma. Each CDR3 is given with its conserved first and last residue.

TRBJ2-5 | TRBV30 | CAWSVMQKETQYF
TRBJ2-1 | TRBV11-2 | CASSAGQGGYNEQFF
TRBJ2-2 | TRBV7-2 | CASSLKWGPGELFF
TRBJ2-7 | TRBV2 | CASGRDRGLWEQYF
TRBJ2-3 | TRBV2 | CASRPGASTDTQYF
TRBJ1-1 | TRBV7-8 | CASSLAGRSNTEAFF
TRBJ2-2 | TRBV7-9 | CASSLVGRGGTGELFF
TRBJ2-7 | TRBV10-2 | CASGTGIEQYF
TRBJ1-6 | TRBV7-9 | CASSPPITGEAPPLHF
TRBJ2-1 | TRBV16 | CASSQSGQGGNEQFF
TRBJ1-4 | TRBV5-1 | CASSSTGGREKLFF
TRBJ2-1 | TRBV20-1 | CSAREGGKEFF
TRBJ2-5 | TRBV6-1 | CASSDNRLAGVDGAQYF
TRBJ1-5 | TRBV5-4 | CASSLERNQPQHF
TRBJ1-4 | TRBV9 | CASSVGTLPEKLFF
TRBJ1-4 | TRBV6-1 | CASRETGLAEKLFF
TRBJ1-1 | TRBV19 | CASSIIGTEAFF
TRBJ2-7 | TRBV6-5 | CASSPQGLEQYF
TRBJ1-1 | TRBV2 | CASSTLPETEAFF
TRBJ2-5 | TRBV18 | CASSPPENVGETQYF
TRBJ2-1 | TRBV5-1 | CASSLFALAGQGHNEQFF
TRBJ1-1 | TRBV19 | CASRGTGTEAFF
TRBJ1-1 | TRBV5-8 | CASSWSGEAFF
TRBJ1-4 | TRBV2 | CASSDRDRALSTNEKLFF
TRBJ2-1 | TRBV4-1 | CASSQAGGLGNEQFF
TRBJ2-7 | TRBV15 | CATSRDPTPGVHEQYF
TRBJ2-5 | TRBV2 | CASSILGQVETQYF
TRBJ1-6 | TRBV18 | CASSPTPGQVDWSSYNSPLHF
TRBJ2-7 | TRBV5-1 | CASSYRTGGGEQYF
TRBJ1-1 | TRBV6-5 | CASRKGRENTEAFF
TRBJ2-7 | TRBV2 | CASTFVREGKTEQYF
TRBJ1-3 | TRBV7-2 | CASSSGAGNTIYF
TRBJ1-3 | TRBV30 | CAWSVRLGGNTIYF
TRBJ1-4 | TRBV19 | CASRAGRLFF
TRBJ2-3 | TRBV6-5 | CASSYGPVGGGDTQYF
TRBJ2-2 | TRBV5-4 | CASSLGRGHGGELFF
TRBJ2-7 | TRBV5-1 | CASSPGTVIHEQYF
TRBJ1-1 | TRBV19 | CASSMDDSTNTEAFF
TRBJ2-1 | TRBV13 | CASSLVGDSSMGQFF
TRBJ2-5 | TRBV14 | CASSHRGAYETQYF
TRBJ2-3 | TRBV6-4 | CASSDDSGGAADTQYF
TRBJ2-1 | TRBV29-1 | CSVEEAGTYNEQFF
TRBJ2-2 | TRBV2 | CASTSSGLHTGELFF
TRBJ1-1 | TRBV30 | CAWRKQGNTEAFF
TRBJ2-5 | TRBV7-2 | CASSLLASGGARETQYF
TRBJ1-4 | TRBV4-1 | CASSRAGVANEKLFF
TRBJ1-6 | TRBV6-1 | CASIGRNNSPLHF
TRBJ2-1 | TRBV7-9 | CASSLVKLGGRNNEQFF
TRBJ2-7 | TRBV6-1 | CASTPRLGVSTEQYF
TRBJ2-3 | TRBV2 | CARETGGGGDTQYF
TRBJ1-1 | TRBV5-1 | CASRGETEAFF